This TCR beta chain derives from a study of CD8+CD57+ T cells in acquired aplastic anemia. Study details: Each DNA sample taken from sorted CD4+ and CD8+ cells came to 3 to 4 ug on average. Whole-study results and caveats: Both patients and controls carried the same twenty-nine CD8+ CDR3 sequences. Researchers reported that CD8+ Simpson's diversity was not significantly different in patients versus controls.

J gave up 5 bases and V 4 bases, and 8 bases lay outside the gene matches. This CDR3 spans 13 amino acids. Germline V gene data show CDR1 as DFQATT and CDR2 as SNEGSKA (reference sequence). As regards this clonotype: Its antigen is not known.

Profiling that covered TCR beta VDJ and CDR3 relied on genomic DNA as its template. MiXCR, applied by TCRdb to the reads, yields one record per CDR3 protein. The sample holds roughly 130,000 distinct CDR3 sequences; over 45% are singletons and the top ten take about 2.5%. This receptor was identified in a human donor in good health, serving as a control. Sequencing was carried out using sorted CD4+, CD8+, or CD8+CD57+ T cells (not recorded which) from PBMCs. This sequence joins TRBV20-1 and TRBJ2-7; 7 bases are shared with TRBD1. The CDR3 coding sequence is TGCAGTGCTATCTTGACAGGGAAGGACGAGCAGTACTTC. Amino acid sequence: CSAILTGKDEQYF.